Shown below are 25 T cell receptor beta chains from a single sample sequenced in a study of cytomegalovirus exposure and HLA in healthy donors. Researchers ran the PCR with 60 Vbeta and 13 Jbeta primers. The repertoire was sequenced with immunoSEQ multiplex PCR; TCRdb's copy has only in-frame clones and lacks some. The sample lists around 250,000 clones; about 80% were seen once. Input material: PBMCs. The receptors stem from an older woman in good health and CMV-seropositive.

This clone came up a few times. V is TRBV7-9 and J is TRBJ2-1, with TRBD2 matching over 8 bases. Germline loops: CDR1 SEHNR, CDR2 FQNEAQ (reference sequence). The CDR3 totals 15 residues. V shed 4 bases, J shed 4 bases, and the junction held 6 bases outside the gene matches. As DNA, the CDR3 is TGTGCCAGCAGCTCCCCGACTAGCGTGTACAATGAGCAGTTCTTC. Translating it yields CASSSPTSVYNEQFF.

The chain employs TRBV12-5 and TRBJ2-1; a possible D gene is TRBD2 (6 bases). The CDR3 spans 14 residues. Germline V lookup: CDR1 LGHNT, CDR2 FRNRAP. V was shortened by 5 bases and J by 7 bases, with 15 bases between the two germline ends. For the CDR3, the DNA is TGTGCTAGTGGTCCCCGGGAGTCATGGAATGAGCAGTTCTTC. This codes for CASGPRESWNEQFF.

This clone was observed a single time. The V and J genes are TRBV7-2 and TRBJ2-1, with 7 positions matching TRBD2. The J segment lost 3 bases and the V segment lost 6 bases, leaving 8 bases of the junction unmatched. Per the germline V gene, CDR1 is SGHTA and CDR2 is FQGNSA. The CDR3 spans 15 residues. CDR3 sequence (DNA): TGTGCCAGCAGAGATGGACTAGACGGCTACAATGAGCAGTTCTTC. Translating gives CASRDGLDGYNEQFF.

The chain recombines TRBV7-2 with TRBJ2-3, with 10 nucleotides matching TRBD2. The CDR3 is 17 amino acids. CDR1 is SGHTA and CDR2 is FQGNSA in the germline V gene. J gave up 1 base and V 1 base, and 5 bases lay outside the gene matches. Here the CDR3 DNA reads TGTGCCAGCAGCTTAGATCCTAGCGGGAGTGGCACAGATACGCAGTATTTT. Translating it yields CASSLDPSGSGTDTQYF.

The rearrangement joins TRBV27 to TRBJ2-7; 8 bases agree with TRBD1. From germline, CDR1 is MNHEY and CDR2 SMNVEV (reference sequence). The CDR3 has 15 residues. The ends lost 5 bases at V and 3 bases at J; junction bases unmatched: 9. CDR3 in amino acids: CASSRSGTGNYEQYF. CDR3 nucleotides: TGTGCCAGCAGTCGATCCGGGACAGGCAACTACGAGCAGTACTTC.

The chain links TRBV27 to TRBJ1-1; a possible D gene is TRBD1 (5 bases). CDR3 length: 13 amino acids. V lost 10 bases, J lost 7 bases, and 19 bases lay in between. Germline loops: CDR1 MNHEY, CDR2 SMNVEV (reference sequence). The CDR3 DNA is TGTGCCACCATCGGTCAGGGCCACCATGAAGCTTTCTTT. It encodes CATIGQGHHEAFF.

Here the CDR3 reads CASSLTGRPEKLFF. CDR3 DNA sequence: TGCGCCAGCAGCTTGACAGGCCGCCCTGAAAAACTGTTTTTT. The chain has TRBV5-1 and TRBJ1-4; D may be TRBD1 (5 bases). The CDR3 has 14 amino acids. V dropped 1 base and J dropped 7 bases, with 11 bases sitting between them. CDR1 is SGHRS and CDR2 is YFSETQ in the germline V gene.

The chain couples TRBV19 to TRBJ2-7; the match to TRBD1 covers 9 bases. The J segment lost 6 bases and the V segment lost 5 bases, leaving 8 bases of the junction unmatched. The CDR3 extends over 14 amino acids. In germline, CDR1 is LNHDA, CDR2 SQIVND (reference sequence). The CDR3 DNA is TGTGCCAGTAGTCAAGGACAGGGGATTGGCGAGCAGTACTTC. Translation gives CASSQGQGIGEQYF.

V usage is TRBV7-2 and J usage is TRBJ1-2; TRBD1 matches 7 bases. CDR1 SGHTA and CDR2 FQGNSA come from the germline V gene. This CDR3 spans 14 amino acids. Trimming at V came to 4 bases and at J to 4 bases, leaving 6 bases not matched to a gene. CDR3: CASSSAGGGYGYTF. CDR3 bases: TGTGCCAGCAGCTCAGCAGGGGGGGGCTATGGCTACACCTTC.

J is TRBJ2-1 and V is TRBV19; the D gene is possibly TRBD1 (8 bases). The CDR3 extends over 18 amino acids. CDR1 LNHDA and CDR2 SQIVND come from the germline V gene (reference sequence). The V gene lost 0 bases and the J gene lost 6 bases, with 21 bases spanning the gap. CDR3: CASSIESRGTGRINEQFF. CDR3 bases: TGTGCCAGTAGTATAGAATCGCGGGGGACAGGTAGAATCAATGAGCAGTTCTTC.

The chain recombines TRBV21-1 with TRBJ2-4; no DNA check was done on the table's D call, TRBD1. TRBV21-1 is a recognized pseudogene. The CDR3 sequence is 20 residues long. The CDR3 coding sequence is TGTGCCAGCAGCAAAAGTGGGAGGGGACAGGAACACAAAGCCAAAAACATTCAGTACTTC. This encodes CASSKSGRGQEHKAKNIQYF.

This chain joins TRBV15 and TRBJ1-2; 7 bases line up with TRBD1. This CDR3 spans 15 amino acids. From germline, CDR1 is LNHNV and CDR2 YYDKDF (reference sequence). Germline trimming cut 0 bases from V and 7 bases from J; bases unmatched to any gene: 8. CDR3 loop: CATSRDDRDAPGYTF. The DNA for the CDR3 is TGTGCCACCAGCAGAGATGACAGGGATGCTCCTGGCTACACCTTC.

The chain joins TRBV7-3 to TRBJ2-7; TRBD1 might be the D (6 bases). Looked up from germline, CDR1 is SGHTA and CDR2 is FQGTGA. This CDR3 has 14 amino acids. V lost 5 bases, J lost 3 bases, and 14 bases lay in between. For the CDR3, the DNA is TGTGCCAGCAGCCCCTCGACAGGAAACTACGAGCAGTACTTC. It is translated as CASSPSTGNYEQYF.

Only one count was recorded for this clone. This chain uses TRBV6-6 with TRBJ1-5; 7 bases are a match to TRBD1. V trimming: 2 bases; J trimming: 4 bases; junction bases outside the gene matches: 2. The CDR3 has 14 residues. The germline V gene encodes CDR1 MNHNY and CDR2 SVGAGI (reference sequence). This chain's CDR3 is CASSYGDRNQPQHF. CDR3 DNA sequence: TGTGCCAGCAGTTACGGGGACAGAAATCAGCCCCAGCATTTT.

This clone was counted a single time. The chain links TRBV28 to TRBJ2-1; a possible D gene is TRBD2 (5 bases). The CDR3 runs to 14 residues. The germline gives CDR1 MDHEN, CDR2 SYDVKM. V was pared by 5 bases and J by 9 bases, with 17 bases between. In nucleotides, the CDR3 is TGTGCCAGCAGTATCCCGGAGCCTAGCTGTGAGCAGTTCTTC. Protein sequence: CASSIPEPSCEQFF.

This chain joins TRBV30 and TRBJ2-7; TRBD1 agrees at 8 bases. Germline V lookup: CDR1 GTSNPN, CDR2 SVGIG (reference sequence). With V trimmed by 7 bases and J by 3 bases, 2 bases remained unmatched. The CDR3 sequence is 11 residues long. In DNA, the CDR3 is TGTGCCTCAGGACAGGGCTACGAGCAGTACTTC. This sequence encodes CASGQGYEQYF. Supplemented by reference TRBV30 and TRBJ2-7, the full variable domain reads SQTIHQWPATLVQPVGSPLSLECTVEGTSNPNLYWYRQAAGRGLQLLFYSVGIGQISSEVPQNLSASRPQDRQFILSSKKLLLSDSGFYLCASGQGYEQYFGPGTRLTVT.

The V and J genes are TRBV18 and TRBJ2-7; D might be TRBD1 (5 bases). V was trimmed by 3 bases and J by 4 bases, leaving 10 bases between them. Germline CDR1 and CDR2: KGHSH and LQKENI. This CDR3 has 13 amino acids. The CDR3 loop is CASSPDSQYEQYF. In nucleotides, the CDR3 is TGTGCCAGCTCACCCGACAGCCAATACGAGCAGTACTTC.

CDR3 protein: CASGDGANVLTF. The CDR3 DNA is TGCGCCAGCGGAGACGGGGCCAACGTCCTGACTTTC. The chain combines TRBV5-1 with TRBJ2-6; D call uncertain. Germline assignment: CDR1 SGHRS and CDR2 YFSETQ. Trimming took off 7 bases at V and 4 bases at J, with 6 bases between the two ends. This CDR3 region has 12 residues.

This chain joins TRBV5-1 and TRBJ1-5, with 7 bases matching TRBD1. This CDR3 spans 14 amino acids. Trimming at V came to 4 bases and at J to 4 bases, leaving 5 bases not matched to a gene. Germline assignment: CDR1 SGHRS and CDR2 YFSETQ. The CDR3 protein is CASSPGTENQPQHF. DNA for the CDR3: TGCGCCAGCAGCCCCGGGACAGAGAATCAGCCCCAGCATTTT.

In this sample, this clone turned up a few times. The genes are TRBV4-1 and TRBJ2-7; 9 nucleotides match TRBD1. The germline gives CDR1 MGHRA, CDR2 YSYEKL. The CDR3 sequence is 16 residues long. The J segment lost 4 bases and the V segment lost 0 bases, leaving 7 bases of the junction unmatched. CDR3: CASSQEPGQGSYEQYF. CDR3 DNA sequence: TGCGCCAGCAGCCAAGAACCGGGACAGGGTTCTTACGAGCAGTACTTC.

V gene TRBV4-1 combines with J gene TRBJ2-1, with a tentative D call TRBD2 (5 bases). Trimming left V 1 base short and J 8 bases short, with 12 bases between. Germline CDR1 reads MGHRA; CDR2 reads YSYEKL. CDR3 length: 14 amino acids. This CDR3 is CASSQVLGVDEQFF. The CDR3 DNA reads TGCGCCAGCAGCCAAGTACTGGGAGTGGATGAGCAGTTCTTC.

The chain carries TRBV5-1 and TRBJ1-5; D ambiguous. Germline V lookup: CDR1 SGHRS, CDR2 YFSETQ. The CDR3 has 12 amino acids. V shed 0 bases and J shed 7 bases, with 5 bases lying between them. The CDR3, as DNA: TGCGCCAGCAGCTTGGCCGTCCAGCCCCAGCATTTT. Translation gives CASSLAVQPQHF.

In this sample, this clone turned up a few times. V is TRBV11-2 and J is TRBJ1-4; TRBD1 might be the D (5 bases). Germline V CDR1 and CDR2: SGHAT, FQNNGV. The CDR3 extends over 14 amino acids. The V end was cut by 3 bases, the J end by 2 bases, with 7 bases between. The CDR3, as DNA: TGTGCCAGCAGCTTCCGGGGGACTAATGAAAAACTGTTTTTT. This sequence encodes CASSFRGTNEKLFF.

This clone was seen only once. This chain joins TRBV7-2 and TRBJ1-2; D uncertain. Deletions cut 3 bases from V and 8 bases from J, with 13 bases between. Germline V gene sequence: CDR1 SGHTA, CDR2 FQGNSA. The CDR3 is 13 amino acids. CDR3 in amino acids: CASSLEVGYGYTF. CDR3 nucleotide sequence: TGTGCCAGCAGCTTGGAGGTGGGGTACGGCTACACCTTC.

The V and J genes are TRBV7-9 and TRBJ2-7; tentatively, D is TRBD1 (6 bases). CDR1 and CDR2 (germline): SEHNR, FQNEAQ (reference sequence). V was pared by 5 bases and J by 6 bases, with 14 bases between. This CDR3 has 13 amino acids. Here the CDR3 DNA reads TGTGCCAGCAGCCGGTCGGACAGAAGCGAGCAGTACTTC. This translates into CASSRSDRSEQYF.